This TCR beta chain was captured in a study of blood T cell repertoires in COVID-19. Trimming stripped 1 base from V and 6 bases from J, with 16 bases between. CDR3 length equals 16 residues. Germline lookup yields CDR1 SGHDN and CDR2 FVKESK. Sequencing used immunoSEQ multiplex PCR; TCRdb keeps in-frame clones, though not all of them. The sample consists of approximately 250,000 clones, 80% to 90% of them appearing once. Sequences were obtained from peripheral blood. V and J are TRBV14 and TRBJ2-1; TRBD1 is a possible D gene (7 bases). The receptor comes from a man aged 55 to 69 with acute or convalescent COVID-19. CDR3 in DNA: TGTGCCAGCAGCCAAGGGGCAGGGGGGCCGAGCAATGAGCAGTTCTTC. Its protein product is CASSQGAGGPSNEQFF. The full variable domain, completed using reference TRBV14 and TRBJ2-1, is EAGVTQFPSHSVIEKGQTVTLRCDPISGHDNLYWYRRVMGKEIKFLLHFVKESKQDESGMPNNRFLAERTGGTYSTLKVQPAELEDSGVYFCASSQGAGGPSNEQFFGPGTRLTVL.